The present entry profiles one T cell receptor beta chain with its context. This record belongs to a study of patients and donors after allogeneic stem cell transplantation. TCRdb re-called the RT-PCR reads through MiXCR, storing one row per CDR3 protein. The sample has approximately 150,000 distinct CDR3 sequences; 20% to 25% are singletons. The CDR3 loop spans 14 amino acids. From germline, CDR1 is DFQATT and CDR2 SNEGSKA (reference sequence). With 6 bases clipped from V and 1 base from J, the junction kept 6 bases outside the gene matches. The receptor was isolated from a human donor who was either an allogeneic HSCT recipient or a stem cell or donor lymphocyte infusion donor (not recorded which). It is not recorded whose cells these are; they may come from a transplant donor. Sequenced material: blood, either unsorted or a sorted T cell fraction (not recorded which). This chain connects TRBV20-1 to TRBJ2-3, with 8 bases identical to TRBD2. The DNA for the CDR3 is TGCAGTGCCCTCCCTAGCGGGCGCACAGATACGCAGTATTTT. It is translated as CSALPSGRTDTQYF.